A selection of T cell receptor beta chains follows, all from one sample in a study of cytomegalovirus exposure and HLA in healthy donors. Here immunoSEQ multiplex PCR was the method, and the copy in TCRdb shows in-frame clones only, minus some. The repertoire holds around 68,000 clones, with around 72% as singletons. Sequenced input: PBMCs. The receptors were sampled from a young woman in good health and CMV-seropositive. CDR3s include the opening cysteine and the closing phenylalanine or tryptophan. A D gene is named only where the DNA matches it firmly. Clone size is given for some rows only: seen once, a few or many times, or a class if the clone is expanded.

J gene: TRBJ1-2; V gene: TRBV7-2; D gene: .; clone size: .; CDR3 protein: CASSATPVYTF; CDR3 DNA: TGTGCCAGCAGCGCAACACCAGTCTACACCTTC
J gene: TRBJ1-5; V gene: TRBV25-1; D gene: .; clone size: .; CDR3 protein: CASPYPKAGKDQPQHF; CDR3 DNA: TGTGCCAGCCCATACCCAAAGGCAGGGAAGGATCAGCCCCAGCATTTT
J gene: TRBJ1-1; V gene: TRBV7-2; D gene: .; clone size: .; CDR3 protein: CASSLVGAGYDTEAFF; CDR3 DNA: TGTGCCAGCAGCTTAGTCGGCGCGGGGTATGACACTGAAGCTTTCTTT
J gene: TRBJ2-6; V gene: TRBV15; D gene: TRBD1; clone size: .; CDR3 protein: CATSRDEQGASSGANVLTF; CDR3 DNA: TGTGCCACCAGCAGAGACGAACAGGGGGCGAGCTCTGGGGCCAACGTCCTGACTTTC
J gene: TRBJ1-2; V gene: TRBV2; D gene: .; clone size: .; CDR3 protein: CASSAGDWGDGYTF; CDR3 DNA: TGTGCCAGCAGTGCGGGGGACTGGGGGGATGGCTACACCTTC
J gene: TRBJ2-7; V gene: TRBV7-9; D gene: TRBD2; clone size: .; CDR3 protein: CASSSGRAVHEQYF; CDR3 DNA: TGTGCCAGCAGCAGCGGGAGGGCCGTCCACGAGCAGTACTTC
J gene: TRBJ2-7; V gene: TRBV5-1; D gene: .; clone size: .; CDR3 protein: CASSLGWSSYEQYF; CDR3 DNA: TGCGCCAGCAGCTTGGGTTGGAGCTCCTACGAGCAGTACTTC
J gene: TRBJ2-7; V gene: TRBV7-9; D gene: TRBD2; clone size: .; CDR3 protein: CASSHRTSGPYEQYF; CDR3 DNA: TGTGCCAGCAGCCACCGGACTAGCGGACCCTACGAGCAGTACTTC
J gene: TRBJ2-1; V gene: TRBV19; D gene: TRBD2; clone size: few; CDR3 protein: CASSITSGAYNEQFF; CDR3 DNA: TGTGCCAGTAGTATAACTAGCGGAGCATACAATGAGCAGTTCTTC
J gene: TRBJ2-5; V gene: TRBV7-2; D gene: TRBD1; clone size: .; CDR3 protein: CASSSGTEVQETQYF; CDR3 DNA: TGTGCCAGCAGCTCCGGGACAGAGGTACAAGAGACCCAGTACTTC
J gene: TRBJ2-7; V gene: TRBV27; D gene: .; clone size: once; CDR3 protein: CASSLADYEQYF; CDR3 DNA: TGTGCCAGCAGTTTAGCGGATTACGAGCAGTACTTC
J gene: TRBJ1-6; V gene: TRBV6-5; D gene: .; clone size: .; CDR3 protein: CASSYSQGSPLHF; CDR3 DNA: TGTGCCAGCAGTTACTCACAGGGTTCACCCCTCCACTTT
J gene: TRBJ2-5; V gene: TRBV7-9; D gene: TRBD2; clone size: .; CDR3 protein: CASSLLAGVAGETQYF; CDR3 DNA: TGTGCCAGCAGCTTATTAGCGGGAGTAGCGGGAGAGACCCAGTACTTC
J gene: TRBJ1-1; V gene: TRBV27; D gene: .; clone size: few; CDR3 protein: CASSFIGGRMNTEAFF; CDR3 DNA: TGTGCCAGCAGTTTCATCGGGGGGCGTATGAACACTGAAGCTTTCTTT
J gene: TRBJ1-5; V gene: TRBV7-4; D gene: .; clone size: .; CDR3 protein: CASSAYRENQPQHF; CDR3 DNA: TGTGCCAGCAGTGCCTACAGGGAAAATCAGCCCCAGCATTTT
J gene: TRBJ2-1; V gene: TRBV5-6; D gene: TRBD2; clone size: .; CDR3 protein: CASSRASGSSHNEQFF; CDR3 DNA: TGTGCCAGCAGCAGAGCTAGCGGGAGTAGCCACAATGAGCAGTTCTTC
J gene: TRBJ2-2; V gene: TRBV7-6; D gene: TRBD1; clone size: medium-sized; CDR3 protein: CASSFDPDREWNTGELFF; CDR3 DNA: TGTGCCAGCAGCTTTGACCCCGACAGGGAATGGAACACCGGGGAGCTGTTTTTT
J gene: TRBJ2-7; V gene: TRBV6-1; D gene: TRBD2; clone size: .; CDR3 protein: CASSEPFSGRYEQYF; CDR3 DNA: TGTGCCAGCAGTGAACCCTTTAGCGGGAGGTACGAGCAGTACTTC
J gene: TRBJ2-1; V gene: TRBV29-1; D gene: TRBD2; clone size: .; CDR3 protein: CSVEWLAGDRAQFF; CDR3 DNA: TGCAGCGTTGAGTGGCTAGCGGGAGATCGGGCGCAGTTCTTC
J gene: TRBJ2-6; V gene: TRBV28; D gene: .; clone size: .; CDR3 protein: CASRRDSANVLTF; CDR3 DNA: TGTGCCAGCAGGCGGGACTCAGCCAACGTCCTGACTTTC
J gene: TRBJ2-2; V gene: TRBV4-2; D gene: .; clone size: .; CDR3 protein: CASSQDMAATGELFF; CDR3 DNA: TGTGCCAGCAGCCAAGACATGGCCGCAACCGGGGAGCTGTTTTTT
J gene: TRBJ2-5; V gene: TRBV7-9; D gene: TRBD1; clone size: .; CDR3 protein: CASSKQGAETQYF; CDR3 DNA: TGTGCCAGCAGCAAACAGGGGGCTGAGACCCAGTACTTC
J gene: TRBJ2-3; V gene: TRBV29-1; D gene: TRBD2; clone size: .; CDR3 protein: CSGFLAGTTDTQYF; CDR3 DNA: TGCAGCGGGTTTTTAGCGGGGACCACAGATACGCAGTATTTT
J gene: TRBJ2-7; V gene: TRBV5-1; D gene: TRBD1; clone size: .; CDR3 protein: CASAKADREPYEQYF; CDR3 DNA: TGCGCCAGCGCCAAGGCGGACAGGGAACCCTACGAGCAGTACTTC
J gene: TRBJ2-1; V gene: TRBV19; D gene: TRBD2; clone size: .; CDR3 protein: CASLNRAGAYNEQFF; CDR3 DNA: TGTGCCAGCCTGAACAGAGCGGGGGCCTACAATGAGCAGTTCTTC
J gene: TRBJ2-1; V gene: TRBV7-9; D gene: .; clone size: .; CDR3 protein: CASSLKSGDSYNEQFF; CDR3 DNA: TGTGCCAGCAGCTTAAAATCGGGAGACTCCTACAATGAGCAGTTCTTC
J gene: TRBJ2-5; V gene: TRBV14; D gene: TRBD1; clone size: once; CDR3 protein: CASSQATGQETQYF; CDR3 DNA: TGTGCCAGCAGCCAAGCGACAGGGCAAGAGACCCAGTACTTC
J gene: TRBJ2-4; V gene: TRBV30; D gene: TRBD1; clone size: .; CDR3 protein: CARRDRGRKNIQYF; CDR3 DNA: TGTGCCAGGAGAGACAGGGGTAGGAAAAACATTCAGTACTTC
J gene: TRBJ2-1; V gene: TRBV9; D gene: TRBD2; clone size: .; CDR3 protein: CASSVSGTRHEQFF; CDR3 DNA: TGTGCCAGCAGCGTTTCCGGGACTAGGCATGAGCAGTTCTTC
J gene: TRBJ2-3; V gene: TRBV5-1; D gene: .; clone size: .; CDR3 protein: CASSRLEITDTQYF; CDR3 DNA: TGCGCCAGCAGCCGTTTAGAGATCACAGATACGCAGTATTTT
J gene: TRBJ2-1; V gene: TRBV9; D gene: .; clone size: .; CDR3 protein: CASSVGEPADEQFF; CDR3 DNA: TGTGCCAGCAGCGTAGGTGAACCGGCGGATGAGCAGTTCTTC
J gene: TRBJ1-2; V gene: TRBV29-1; D gene: TRBD1; clone size: .; CDR3 protein: CSAGQGDGYTF; CDR3 DNA: TGCAGCGCTGGACAGGGTGATGGCTACACCTTC
J gene: TRBJ2-7; V gene: TRBV6-6; D gene: TRBD1; clone size: few; CDR3 protein: CASTQGATYEQYF; CDR3 DNA: TGTGCCAGTACACAGGGGGCGACTTACGAGCAGTACTTC
J gene: TRBJ2-7; V gene: TRBV7-9; D gene: .; clone size: .; CDR3 protein: CASSPWGQGPASYEQYF; CDR3 DNA: TGTGCCAGCAGCCCCTGGGGTCAGGGCCCTGCCTCCTACGAGCAGTACTTC
J gene: TRBJ2-5; V gene: TRBV2; D gene: TRBD2; clone size: .; CDR3 protein: CASSVRTSGSYQETQYF; CDR3 DNA: TGTGCCAGCAGTGTCCGCACTAGCGGGAGCTACCAAGAGACCCAGTACTTC
J gene: TRBJ1-1; V gene: TRBV19; D gene: TRBD1; clone size: .; CDR3 protein: CASSPRGPYKYTEAFF; CDR3 DNA: TGTGCCAGTAGTCCCAGGGGGCCGTATAAGTACACTGAAGCTTTCTTT
J gene: TRBJ2-2; V gene: TRBV11-1; D gene: .; clone size: .; CDR3 protein: CASSFSRSDTGELFF; CDR3 DNA: TGTGCCAGCAGCTTTAGCCGGTCCGACACCGGGGAGCTGTTTTTT
J gene: TRBJ2-2; V gene: TRBV5-3; D gene: TRBD2; clone size: .; CDR3 protein: CARSATSGRGGTGELFF; CDR3 DNA: TGTGCCAGAAGCGCAACTAGCGGGAGGGGGGGCACCGGGGAGCTGTTTTTT
J gene: TRBJ2-7; V gene: TRBV10-3; D gene: TRBD2; clone size: once; CDR3 protein: CAITRLAGDEQYF; CDR3 DNA: TGTGCCATCACCCGACTAGCCGGCGACGAGCAGTACTTC
J gene: TRBJ2-7; V gene: TRBV29-1; D gene: .; clone size: once; CDR3 protein: CSVEFREVNEQYF; CDR3 DNA: TGCAGCGTTGAATTCAGGGAGGTCAACGAGCAGTACTTC
J gene: TRBJ1-1; V gene: TRBV28; D gene: TRBD1; clone size: few; CDR3 protein: CASSPSDRGFFLNTEAFF; CDR3 DNA: TGTGCCAGCAGTCCGTCAGACAGGGGTTTTTTTTTGAACACTGAAGCTTTCTTT
J gene: TRBJ2-1; V gene: TRBV29-1; D gene: TRBD2; clone size: .; CDR3 protein: CSARLAGGWGEQFF; CDR3 DNA: TGCAGCGCCCGACTAGCGGGAGGGTGGGGTGAGCAGTTCTTC
J gene: TRBJ2-3; V gene: TRBV7-2; D gene: TRBD1; clone size: .; CDR3 protein: CASSRQGTSTDTQYF; CDR3 DNA: TGTGCCAGCAGCCGACAGGGGACTAGCACAGATACGCAGTATTTT